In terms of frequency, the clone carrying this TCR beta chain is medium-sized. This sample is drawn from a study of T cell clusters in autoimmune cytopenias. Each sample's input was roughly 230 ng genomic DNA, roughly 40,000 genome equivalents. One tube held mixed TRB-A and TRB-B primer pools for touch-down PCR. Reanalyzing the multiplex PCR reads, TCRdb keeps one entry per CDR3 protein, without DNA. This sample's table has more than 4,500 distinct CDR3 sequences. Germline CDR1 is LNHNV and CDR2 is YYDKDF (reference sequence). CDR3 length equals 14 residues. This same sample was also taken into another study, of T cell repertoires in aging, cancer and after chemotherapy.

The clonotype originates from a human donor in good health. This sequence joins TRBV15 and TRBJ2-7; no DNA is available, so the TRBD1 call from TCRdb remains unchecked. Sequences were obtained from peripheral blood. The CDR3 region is CATSRVARGHEQYF. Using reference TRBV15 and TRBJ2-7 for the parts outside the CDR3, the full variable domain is DAMVIQNPRYQVTQFGKPVTLSCSQTLNHNVMYWYQQKSSQAPKLLFHYYDKDFNNEADTPDNFQSRRPNTSFCFLDIRSPGLGDTAMYLCATSRVARGHEQYFGPGTRLTVT.